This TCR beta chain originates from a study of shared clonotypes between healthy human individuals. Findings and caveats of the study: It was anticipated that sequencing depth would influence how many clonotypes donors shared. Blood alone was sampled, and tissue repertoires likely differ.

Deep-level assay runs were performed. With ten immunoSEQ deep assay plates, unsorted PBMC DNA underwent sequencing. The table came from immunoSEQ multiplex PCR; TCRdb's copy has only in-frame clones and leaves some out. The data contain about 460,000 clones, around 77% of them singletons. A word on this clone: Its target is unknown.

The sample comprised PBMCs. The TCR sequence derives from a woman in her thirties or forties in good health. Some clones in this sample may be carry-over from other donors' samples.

CDR3 residues: CASSFRGQITGELFF. DNA of the CDR3: TGTGCCAGCAGTTTCAGGGGACAGATCACCGGGGAGCTGTTTTTT. This chain joins TRBV28 and TRBJ2-2, with TRBD1 matching 7 bases. The germline gives CDR1 MDHEN, CDR2 SYDVKM. V lost 3 bases to trimming and J lost 4 bases; unmatched junction nucleotides: 5. This CDR3 region has 15 residues. The full variable domain, rest sourced from reference TRBV28 and TRBJ2-2, is DVKVTQSSRYLVKRTGEKVFLECVQDMDHENMFWYRQDPGLGLRLIYFSYDVKMKEKGDIPEGYSVSREKKERFSLILESASTNQTSMYLCASSFRGQITGELFFGEGSRLTVL.